The T cell receptor beta chain described here comes from a study of blood T cell repertoires in COVID-19. Background on the study: Italy, Spain and the United States were the sources of the convalescent and acute COVID-19 samples. PBMCs, B-cell-depleted T cells, or T cells were the source of the cDNA or gDNA that made up the material.

Study processing details: Scientists estimated how many nucleated cells there were by amplifying reference gene primers. Assay: immunoSEQ multiplex PCR; the TCRdb copy retains only in-frame clones and omits some. For V, J and clone size, that table is used; D and trimming come from the DNA. The table records approximately 77,000 clones, 80% of them present only once. The receptor's source is a woman in her 70s with acute or convalescent COVID-19. Sample: peripheral blood.

The CDR3 DNA reads as TGTGCCACCAGTGATACCGATGATAGCGTCCACGAGCAGTACTTC. Protein product: CATSDTDDSVHEQYF. The rearrangement joins TRBV24-1 to TRBJ2-7; D may be TRBD2 (5 bases). Germline loops: CDR1 KGHDR, CDR2 SFDVKD. CDR3 size: 15 residues. V was shortened by 3 bases and J by 5 bases, with 16 bases between the two germline ends.